A single sample gave rise to the 11 T cell receptor beta chains below, sequenced in a study of blood T cells in healthy people across ages. The use of a sample-barcoded 5' primer and a J-beta primer mix characterized a second PCR of roughly 6 to 11 cycles. TCRdb processed the 5' RACE reads anew with MiXCR; each CDR3 protein has one entry. The sample has around 1,500,000 distinct CDR3 sequences, roughly 27% seen once. The sequenced sample consisted of blood. The origin of the receptors is a woman under 40 in good health.

Only a few counts were recorded for this clonotype. V gene TRBV4-3 combines with J gene TRBJ1-2; 9 nucleotides line up with TRBD1. J gave up 6 bases and V 2 bases, and 1 base lay outside the gene matches. Germline CDR1 is LGHNA and CDR2 is YSLEER. This CDR3 contains 13 residues. The CDR3 sequence is CASSQRTGDGYTF. DNA of the CDR3: TGCGCCAGCAGCCAACGGACAGGGGATGGCTACACCTTC.

V gene TRBV5-1 combines with J gene TRBJ1-2, with D perhaps matching TRBD1 (6 bases). CDR1 is SGHRS and CDR2 is YFSETQ in the germline V gene. This CDR3 spans 16 amino acids. Trimming stripped 5 bases from V and 4 bases from J, with 21 bases between. CDR3 sequence: CASSSNKPGQGYGYTF. In DNA form, the CDR3 reads TGCGCCAGCAGTTCTAATAAACCGGGACAAGGCTATGGCTACACCTTC. Supplemented by reference TRBV5-1 and TRBJ1-2, the full variable domain reads KAGVTQTPRYLIKTRGQQVTLSCSPISGHRSVSWYQQTPGQGLQFLFEYFSETQRNKGNFPGRFSGRQFSNSRSEMNVSTLELGDSALYLCASSSNKPGQGYGYTFGSGTRLTVV.

This clonotype was seen ten or more times. The V call is TRBV29-1, the J call TRBJ2-5, with D hard to call. Germline CDR1 SQVTM, CDR2 ANQGSEA. V lost 4 bases, J lost 0 bases, and 6 bases lay in between. CDR3 size: 12 residues. The CDR3 is CSVAANQETQYF. For the CDR3, the DNA is TGCAGCGTTGCGGCAAACCAAGAGACCCAGTACTTC.

This clonotype was seen many times. CDR3 protein: CSVVSQGKVNEQFF. The CDR3 bases are TGCAGCGTTGTTTCTCAGGGAAAGGTAAATGAGCAGTTCTTC. V usage is TRBV29-1 and J usage is TRBJ2-1; D possibly corresponds to TRBD1 (5 bases). Germline CDR1 and CDR2: SQVTM and ANQGSEA. V lost 4 bases to trimming and J lost 7 bases, with 17 bases between them. The CDR3 has 14 amino acids.

Only a few counts were recorded for this clonotype. This chain links TRBV20-1 with TRBJ2-2; 8 bases align to TRBD1. J gave up 9 bases and V 5 bases, and 8 bases lay outside the gene matches. From germline, CDR1 is DFQATT and CDR2 SNEGSKA (reference sequence). CDR3 length: 13 residues. The CDR3 loop reads CSAPDRGGWELFF. DNA for the CDR3: TGCAGTGCTCCCGACAGGGGTGGATGGGAGCTGTTTTTT.

This clonotype was observed a handful of times. This sequence joins TRBV28 and TRBJ1-6; tentative D call: TRBD1 (5 bases). The CDR3 runs 17 residues. The germline V gene encodes CDR1 MDHEN and CDR2 SYDVKM. With 5 bases removed from V and 7 bases from J, the gap between germline ends came to 21 bases. The CDR3 coding sequence is TGTGCCAGCAGTCCCGACCGGCTTGGGGCTACCAATTCACCCCTCCACTTT. This encodes CASSPDRLGATNSPLHF.

Details on this clonotype: At one end, the junction sequence differs from germline, possibly due to a read error. CDR3 nucleotide sequence: TGCGTCAGCAGCTTGGGCCGCGGGGGGGATGAAAAACTGTTTTTT. Protein sequence: CVSSLGRGGDEKLFF. V gene TRBV5-1 combines with J gene TRBJ1-4; weak D call: TRBD1 (5 bases). The length of the CDR3 is 15 residues. From germline, CDR1 is SGHRS and CDR2 YFSETQ.

As regards this clonotype: A much larger clone lies a single base off, so this may be a read error. V usage is TRBV20-1 and J usage is TRBJ2-5, with unresolved D. CDR3 length equals 14 residues. With 3 bases removed from V and 2 bases from J, the gap between germline ends came to 13 bases. Looked up from germline, CDR1 is DFQATT and CDR2 is SNEGSKA (reference sequence). CDR3 residues: CSASRVNGQETQYF. The CDR3 region has the DNA TGCAGTGCTAGTCGAGTTAATGGGCAAGAGACCCAGTACTTC.

This clonotype has just one count. The V call is TRBV10-3, the J call TRBJ2-3, with 9 bases aligning to TRBD2. CDR3 length equals 15 residues. V lost 4 bases to trimming and J lost 1 base; unmatched junction nucleotides: 3. Germline lookup yields CDR1 ENHRY and CDR2 SYGVKD. The CDR3 is CAISVPSGGTDTQYF. CDR3 DNA: TGTGCCATCAGTGTGCCTAGCGGGGGCACAGATACGCAGTATTTT.

This clonotype has a handful of counts. The rearrangement links TRBV27 to TRBJ2-1; 7 bases are shared with TRBD1. Germline V lookup: CDR1 MNHEY, CDR2 SMNVEV (reference sequence). The V and J ends lost 6 bases and 7 bases, in that order; junction bases with no gene match: 6. The CDR3 is made up of 13 amino acids. The CDR3 region is CASSGQVPNEQFF. The CDR3 DNA follows: TGTGCCAGCAGCGGACAGGTCCCAAATGAGCAGTTCTTC.

This clonotype appeared once. With a much larger clone just one base away, this may be a read error. The chain carries TRBV25-1 and TRBJ2-7; 10 positions agree with TRBD1. Germline CDR1 MGHDK, CDR2 SYGVNS. The CDR3 spans 14 residues. Unmatched junction bases numbered 6, after V lost 6 bases and J lost 4 bases. DNA of the CDR3: TGTGCCAGCAGGGACCTGGACAGGGGGTACGAGCAGTACTTC. This translates into CASRDLDRGYEQYF.